The rows below give T cell receptor beta chains drawn from one sample of a study of cytomegalovirus exposure and HLA in healthy donors. Libraries were prepared by immunoSEQ multiplex PCR; TCRdb keeps only in-frame clonotypes and omits some of them. The repertoire includes 150,000 to 200,000 clones, roughly 77% of them detected once, and roughly 2.6% sits in the top ten. Sample: PBMCs. All receptors come from a woman aged 40 to 50 in good health and CMV-seropositive. The CDR3 runs from the conserved cysteine through the conserved F or W. A D gene is named only where the DNA matches it firmly. Clone size, where shown, is once, few, many, or a class for clones that have expanded.

-,TRBV25-1,-,TRBJ2-2,TGTGCCAGCAGTGAATGGCGGATGGACGGGGAGCTGTTTTTT,CASSEWRMDGELFF
-,TRBV2,TRBD1,TRBJ2-7,TGTGCCAGCACAGACAGGGCCTACGAGCAGTACTTC,CASTDRAYEQYF
-,TRBV30,TRBD1,TRBJ2-3,TGTGCCTGGAGCATGACAGGGGGCACAGATACGCAGTATTTT,CAWSMTGGTDTQYF
-,TRBV7-9,TRBD2,TRBJ2-1,TGTGCCAGCAGCTTAGCGTCCCCGACTAGCGGACGCTACAATGAGCAGTTCTTC,CASSLASPTSGRYNEQFF
once,TRBV5-1,TRBD1,TRBJ1-1,TGCGCCAGCAGCTACGGGACAGAGAACACTGAAGCTTTCTTT,CASSYGTENTEAFF
few,TRBV5-1,-,TRBJ2-5,TGCGCCAGCAGCGAAGGAGGTGGCCAAGAGACCCAGTACTTC,CASSEGGGQETQYF
few,TRBV13,TRBD2,TRBJ2-4,TGTGCCAGCAGCTTAGGACTAGCGGGGGGGGCTAACATTCAGTACTTC,CASSLGLAGGANIQYF
once,TRBV2,TRBD1,TRBJ2-5,TGTGCCAGCAGTGAAGCCCTTGGGACAGCTCGTGGGGAGACCCAGTACTTC,CASSEALGTARGETQYF
-,TRBV11-3,TRBD2,TRBJ2-1,TGTGCCAGCAGCTTAGGAGGGAGGGAGTTCTTC,CASSLGGREFF
-,TRBV5-6,-,TRBJ2-1,TGTGCCAGCAACCACGATACTAGGGCTGAGCAGTTCTTC,CASNHDTRAEQFF
few,TRBV7-9,-,TRBJ1-4,TGTGCCAGCAGCTTAGGGGAGAGTACTAATGAAAAACTGTTTTTT,CASSLGESTNEKLFF
-,TRBV6-6,TRBD2,TRBJ2-1,TGTGCCAGCAGCGAGTGGCTAGCGGGAGACTACAATGAGCAGTTCTTC,CASSEWLAGDYNEQFF
-,TRBV25-1,-,TRBJ2-7,TGTGCCAGCAGTCAGGGCTACGAGCAGTACTTC,CASSQGYEQYF
-,TRBV7-2,-,TRBJ1-4,TGTGCCAGCAGCCCGAGACAGTTAACTAATGAAAAACTGTTTTTT,CASSPRQLTNEKLFF
-,TRBV5-5,-,TRBJ1-2,TGTGCCAGCAGCTCTGGACAGAACTATGGCTACACCTTC,CASSSGQNYGYTF
-,TRBV4-3,TRBD2,TRBJ2-2,TGCGCCAGCAGCCAAGAGGGCTCACAGCTAGCGGGGAAGCTGTTTTTT,CASSQEGSQLAGKLFF
-,TRBV7-9,TRBD1,TRBJ1-3,TGTGCCAGCAGCTTCGGGACAGGGTCTGGAAACACCATATATTTT,CASSFGTGSGNTIYF
-,TRBV2,TRBD2,TRBJ2-7,TGTGCCAGCAGTACTTATCCGGGAGGGCCTTCGTACGAGCAGTACTTC,CASSTYPGGPSYEQYF
few,TRBV18,-,TRBJ2-7,TGTGCCAGCTCAGGCAACAGCTACGAGCAGTACTTC,CASSGNSYEQYF
-,TRBV10-1,-,TRBJ2-5,TGCGCCAGCATTAAAGAGACCCAGTACTTC,CASIKETQYF